The clone carrying this T cell receptor (beta chain) was observed a single time. In the original processing: Amplification with reference gene primers provided the estimates of nucleated cell counts. Repertoires were generated with immunoSEQ multiplex PCR, while TCRdb's copy carries only in-frame clones and drops some. For V, J and clone size, that table is used; D and trimming come from the DNA. This sample has 25,000 to 30,000 clones, with around 86% found just once. The entry originates in a study of blood T cell repertoires in COVID-19. In the study overall: From T cells, B-cell-depleted T cells, or PBMCs came the material, which was cDNA or gDNA.

Trimming cost V 2 bases and J 3 bases; bases outside gene matches: 10. Germline V CDR1 and CDR2: KGHSH, LQKENI. This CDR3 contains 18 residues. The sequence came from a human donor in a cohort sampled during active COVID-19. The donor label of this sample is uncertain. The chain uses TRBV18 and TRBJ2-6; TRBD1 matches at 7 bases. The sequencing sample was made of peripheral blood. CDR3 amino acids: CASSPRLKGAIGANVLTF. The CDR3 nucleotides are TGTGCCAGCTCACCAAGACTCAAGGGGGCAATTGGGGCCAACGTCCTGACTTTC. Full variable domain (rest looked up from reference TRBV18 and TRBJ2-6): NAGVMQNPRHLVRRRGQEARLRCSPMKGHSHVYWYRQLPEEGLKFMVYLQKENIIDESGMPKERFSAEFPKEGPSILRIQQVVRGDSAAYFCASSPRLKGAIGANVLTFGAGSRLTVL.